Shown below are 10 T cell receptor beta chains from a single sample sequenced in a study of T cell responses to AZD1222 COVID-19 vaccine (dated by TCRdb to about 2021). Library preparation employed the immunoSEQ multiplex PCR assay. TCRdb obtained this table from immuneACCESS and retained in-frame rearrangements with V and J assigned. These tables miss some clones; where compared with another copy, unresolved V genes account for less than half of the shortfall, and the remainder is unexplained. This sample lists more than 95,000 clones; 88% were detected once. The ten largest clones take up about 4.7% of the sample. This specimen's time point label, interpreted: baseline before first vaccination. The sample was peripheral blood, taken on day 0 of AZD1222 vaccination. These receptors were taken from an adult in good health.

The chain joins TRBV6-2 or TRBV6-3 to TRBJ2-2; D remains ambiguous. Trimming cost V 7 bases and J 5 bases, with 14 bases left between them. This CDR3 has 14 amino acids. Germline CDR1 MNHEY, CDR2 SVGEGT. DNA of the CDR3: TGTGCCAGCACCCCACCCATTAATACCGGGGAGCTGTTTTTT. Protein product: CASTPPINTGELFF.

This clone was seen only once. The rearrangement joins TRBV5-1 to TRBJ1-3, with 7 bases lining up with TRBD1. Germline trimming cut 4 bases from V and 0 bases from J; bases unmatched to any gene: 7. The germline CDR1 and CDR2 sequences are SGHRS and YFSETQ. The CDR3 totals 16 residues. The CDR3 DNA reads as TGCGCCAGCAGCACGGACCCAGGGGGCTCTGGAAACACCATATATTTT. The encoded protein is CASSTDPGGSGNTIYF.

The chain combines TRBV5-1 with TRBJ2-5; weak D call: TRBD2 (6 bases). CDR1 is SGHRS, CDR2 YFSETQ, per germline. The CDR3 is 15 amino acids. V was clipped by 2 bases and J by 5 bases, with 16 bases between them. CDR3 sequence: CASSFYPSERETQYF. The CDR3 DNA follows: TGCGCCAGCAGCTTCTACCCTAGCGAGAGGGAGACCCAGTACTTC.

V is TRBV5-1 and J is TRBJ1-5; D gene ambiguous. V dropped 4 bases and J dropped 7 bases, with 15 bases sitting between them. This CDR3 is 14 amino acids long. Per the germline V gene, CDR1 is SGHRS and CDR2 is YFSETQ. CDR3 amino acids: CASSPDSSRQPQHF. The CDR3 coding sequence is TGCGCCAGCAGCCCGGACTCGAGCCGACAGCCCCAGCATTTT. Drawing the rest from reference TRBV5-1 and TRBJ1-5, the complete variable domain is KAGVTQTPRYLIKTRGQQVTLSCSPISGHRSVSWYQQTPGQGLQFLFEYFSETQRNKGNFPGRFSGRQFSNSRSEMNVSTLELGDSALYLCASSPDSSRQPQHFGDGTRLSIL.

The chain joins TRBV18 to TRBJ1-5, with D maybe TRBD1 (5 bases). CDR3 length: 14 amino acids. The V gene lost 4 bases and the J gene lost 4 bases, with 11 bases spanning the gap. Germline values: CDR1 KGHSH, CDR2 LQKENI. CDR3 residues: CASSQGTGNQPQHF. CDR3 DNA: TGTGCCAGCTCACAGGGGACGGGAAATCAGCCCCAGCATTTT.

The J gene is TRBJ2-7, the V gene TRBV5-6; the match to TRBD2 covers 11 bases. The CDR3 runs to 15 residues. V was clipped by 2 bases and J by 4 bases; unmatched bases: 5. In germline, CDR1 is SGHDT, CDR2 YYEEEE. In nucleotides, the CDR3 is TGTGCCAGCAGCTTCCCACTAGCGGGGGCGTACGAGCAGTACTTC. It translates to CASSFPLAGAYEQYF.

This chain uses TRBV3-1 (or the pseudogene TRBV3-2) with TRBJ1-1; the match to TRBD1 covers 9 bases. CDR1 and CDR2 (germline): LGHDT, YNNKEL (reference sequence). Trimming removed 3 bases from V and 3 bases from J; junction bases left unmatched: 5. The CDR3 sequence is 15 residues long. This chain's CDR3 is CASSHEQGADTEAFF. For the CDR3, the DNA is TGTGCCAGCAGCCACGAACAGGGGGCCGACACTGAAGCTTTCTTT.

The chain combines TRBV11-3 with TRBJ1-5; D call uncertain. The length of the CDR3 is 13 residues. Germline V gene sequence: CDR1 SGHNT, CDR2 YENEEA. Trimming left V 1 base short and J 2 bases short, with 3 bases between. Written as DNA, the CDR3 is TGTGCCAGCAGCTTAGGACGCAATCAGCCCCAGCATTTT. It specifies CASSLGRNQPQHF.

The genes are TRBV5-5 and TRBJ2-7; D gene unclear. Germline V gene data show CDR1 as SGHKS and CDR2 as YYEKEE (reference sequence). This CDR3 is 13 amino acids long. V lost 4 bases and J lost 4, with 12 bases in between. The CDR3 bases are TGTGCCAGCAGCGAAAGTCGTGGGTACGAGCAGTACTTC. It encodes CASSESRGYEQYF.

The chain recombines TRBV5-1 with TRBJ2-5, with 7 bases fitting TRBD2. The CDR3 runs 15 residues. The V and J ends lost 3 bases and 4 bases, in that order; junction bases with no gene match: 9. Germline V lookup: CDR1 SGHRS, CDR2 YFSETQ. The CDR3 is CASSSRTSGAETQYF. The CDR3 region has the DNA TGCGCCAGCAGCTCTCGGACTAGTGGGGCAGAGACCCAGTACTTC.